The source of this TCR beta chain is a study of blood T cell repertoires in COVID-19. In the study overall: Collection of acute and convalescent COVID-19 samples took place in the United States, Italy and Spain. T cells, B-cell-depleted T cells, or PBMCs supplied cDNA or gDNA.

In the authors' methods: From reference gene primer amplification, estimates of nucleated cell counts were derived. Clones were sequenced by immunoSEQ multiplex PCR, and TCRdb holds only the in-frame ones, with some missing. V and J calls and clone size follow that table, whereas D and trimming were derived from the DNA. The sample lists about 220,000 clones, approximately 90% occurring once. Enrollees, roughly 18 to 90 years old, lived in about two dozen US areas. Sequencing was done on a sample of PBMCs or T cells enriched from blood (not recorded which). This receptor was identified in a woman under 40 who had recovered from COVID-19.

CDR3 sequence: CASSSPGLAGGTNTGELFF. DNA for the CDR3: TGTGCCAGCAGCTCCCCCGGCCTAGCGGGGGGCACGAACACCGGGGAGCTGTTTTTT. This chain connects TRBV5-4 to TRBJ2-2, with 11 bases fitting TRBD2. The germline gives CDR1 SGHNT, CDR2 YYREEE (reference sequence). The CDR3 is made up of 19 amino acids. V lost 3 bases and J lost 0; bases outside the gene matches: 10.